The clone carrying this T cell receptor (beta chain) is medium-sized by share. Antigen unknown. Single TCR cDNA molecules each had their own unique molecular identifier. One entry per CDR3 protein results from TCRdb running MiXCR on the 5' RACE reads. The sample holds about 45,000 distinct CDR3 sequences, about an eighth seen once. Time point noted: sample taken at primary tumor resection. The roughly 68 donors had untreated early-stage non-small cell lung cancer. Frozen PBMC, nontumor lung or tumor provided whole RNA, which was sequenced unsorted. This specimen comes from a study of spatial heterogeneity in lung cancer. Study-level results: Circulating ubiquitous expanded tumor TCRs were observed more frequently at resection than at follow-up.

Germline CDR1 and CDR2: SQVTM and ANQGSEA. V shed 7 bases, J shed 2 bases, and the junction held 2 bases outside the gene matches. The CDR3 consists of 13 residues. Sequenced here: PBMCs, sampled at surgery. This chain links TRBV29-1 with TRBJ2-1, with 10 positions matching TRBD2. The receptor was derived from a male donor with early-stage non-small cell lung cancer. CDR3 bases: TGCAGCGCTAGCGGGAGAACCTACAATGAGCAGTTCTTC. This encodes CSASGRTYNEQFF.